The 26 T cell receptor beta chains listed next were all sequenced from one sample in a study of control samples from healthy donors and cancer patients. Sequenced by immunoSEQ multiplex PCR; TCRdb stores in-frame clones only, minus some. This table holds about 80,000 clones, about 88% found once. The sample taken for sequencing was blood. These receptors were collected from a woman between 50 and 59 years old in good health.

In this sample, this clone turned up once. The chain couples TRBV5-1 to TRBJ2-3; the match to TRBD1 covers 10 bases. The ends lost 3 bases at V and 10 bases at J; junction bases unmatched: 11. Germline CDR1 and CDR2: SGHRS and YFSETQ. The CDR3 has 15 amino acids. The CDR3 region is CASSSGRDRGSAQYF. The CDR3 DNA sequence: TGCGCCAGCAGCTCCGGGCGGGACAGGGGATCGGCGCAGTATTTT.

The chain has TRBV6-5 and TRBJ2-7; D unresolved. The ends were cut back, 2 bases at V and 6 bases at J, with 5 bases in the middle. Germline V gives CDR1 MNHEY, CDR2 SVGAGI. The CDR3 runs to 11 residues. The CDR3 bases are TGTGCCAGCAGTTACAAAGCCGAGCAGTACTTC. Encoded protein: CASSYKAEQYF.

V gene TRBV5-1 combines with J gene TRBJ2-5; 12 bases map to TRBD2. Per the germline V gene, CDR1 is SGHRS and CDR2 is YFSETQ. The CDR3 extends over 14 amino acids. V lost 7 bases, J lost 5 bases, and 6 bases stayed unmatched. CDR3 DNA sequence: TGCGCCAGCCGGACTAGCGGGGTTCCGGAGACCCAGTACTTC. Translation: CASRTSGVPETQYF.

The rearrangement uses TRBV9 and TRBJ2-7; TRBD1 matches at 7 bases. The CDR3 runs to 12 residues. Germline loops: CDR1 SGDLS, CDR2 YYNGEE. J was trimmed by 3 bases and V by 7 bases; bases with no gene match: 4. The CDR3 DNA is TGTGCCAGCTCCGGGGACAGCTACGAGCAGTACTTC. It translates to CASSGDSYEQYF.

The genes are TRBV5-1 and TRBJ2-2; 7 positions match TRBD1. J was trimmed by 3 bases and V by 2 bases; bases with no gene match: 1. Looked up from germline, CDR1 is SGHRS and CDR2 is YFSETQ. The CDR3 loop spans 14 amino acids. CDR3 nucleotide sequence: TGCGCCAGCAGCTTCCAGGGGGACACCGGGGAGCTGTTTTTT. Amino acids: CASSFQGDTGELFF.

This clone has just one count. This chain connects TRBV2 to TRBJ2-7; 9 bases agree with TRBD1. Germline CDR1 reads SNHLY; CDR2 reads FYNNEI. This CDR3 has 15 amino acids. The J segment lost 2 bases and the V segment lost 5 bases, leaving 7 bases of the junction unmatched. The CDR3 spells CASSPRDRVAYEQYF. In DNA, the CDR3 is TGTGCCAGCAGTCCCCGGGACAGGGTGGCCTACGAGCAGTACTTC.

CDR3 in DNA: TGCGCCAGCAGCGTCCGCCAAAATGAAAAACTGTTTTTT. It translates to CASSVRQNEKLFF. The chain recombines TRBV5-1 with TRBJ1-4, with D unresolved. The CDR3 length is 13 residues. From germline, CDR1 is SGHRS and CDR2 YFSETQ. V was pared by 4 bases and J by 5 bases, with 9 bases between.

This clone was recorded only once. Here the CDR3 reads CAISERTGSWTEAFF. The CDR3 coding sequence is TGTGCCATCAGTGAACGGACGGGGAGTTGGACTGAAGCTTTCTTT. This rearrangement joins TRBV10-3 to TRBJ1-1, with D unresolved. Looked up from germline, CDR1 is ENHRY and CDR2 is SYGVKD. The CDR3 is 15 amino acids. The V gene lost 3 bases and the J gene lost 5 bases, with 16 bases spanning the gap.

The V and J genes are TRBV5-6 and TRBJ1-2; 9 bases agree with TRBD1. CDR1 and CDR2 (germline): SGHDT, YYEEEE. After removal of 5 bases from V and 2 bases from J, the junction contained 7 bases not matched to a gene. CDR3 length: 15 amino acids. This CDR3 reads CASRPTGGGNYGYTF. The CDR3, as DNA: TGTGCCAGCAGGCCTACAGGGGGCGGAAACTATGGCTACACCTTC.

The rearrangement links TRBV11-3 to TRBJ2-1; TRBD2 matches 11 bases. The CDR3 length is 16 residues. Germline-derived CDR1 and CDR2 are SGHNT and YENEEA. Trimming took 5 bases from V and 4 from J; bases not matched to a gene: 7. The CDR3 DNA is TGTGCCAGCAGCCTTAGCGGGGGGGTAGATTACAATGAGCAGTTCTTC. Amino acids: CASSLSGGVDYNEQFF.

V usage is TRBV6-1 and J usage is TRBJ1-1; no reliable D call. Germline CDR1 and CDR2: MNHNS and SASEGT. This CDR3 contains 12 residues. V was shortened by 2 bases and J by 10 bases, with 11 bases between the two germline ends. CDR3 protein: CASSESLVGAFF. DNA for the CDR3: TGTGCCAGCAGTGAATCGCTAGTCGGAGCTTTCTTT.

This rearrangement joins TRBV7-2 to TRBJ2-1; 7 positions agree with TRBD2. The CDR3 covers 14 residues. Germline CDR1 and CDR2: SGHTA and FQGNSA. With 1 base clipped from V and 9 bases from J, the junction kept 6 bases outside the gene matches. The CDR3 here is CASSLGAGVVEQFF. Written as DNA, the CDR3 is TGTGCCAGCAGCTTAGGGGCGGGGGTTGTTGAGCAGTTCTTC.

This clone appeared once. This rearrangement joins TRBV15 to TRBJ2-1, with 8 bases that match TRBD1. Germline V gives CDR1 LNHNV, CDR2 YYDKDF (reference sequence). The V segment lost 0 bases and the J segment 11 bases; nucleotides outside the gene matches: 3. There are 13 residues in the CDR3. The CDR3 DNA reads TGTGCCACCAGCAGAGATTGGACAGGGAAGCAGTTCTTC. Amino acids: CATSRDWTGKQFF.

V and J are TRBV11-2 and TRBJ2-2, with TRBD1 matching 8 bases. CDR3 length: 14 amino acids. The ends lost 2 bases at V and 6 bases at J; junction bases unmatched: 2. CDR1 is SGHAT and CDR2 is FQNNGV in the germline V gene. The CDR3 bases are TGTGCCAGCAGCTTACAACAGGGGGCCGGGGAGCTGTTTTTT. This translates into CASSLQQGAGELFF.

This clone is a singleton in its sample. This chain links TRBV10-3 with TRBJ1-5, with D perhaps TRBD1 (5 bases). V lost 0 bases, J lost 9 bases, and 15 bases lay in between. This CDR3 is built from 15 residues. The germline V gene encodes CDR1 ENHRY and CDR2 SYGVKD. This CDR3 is CAISESGERRGPQHF. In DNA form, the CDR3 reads TGTGCCATCAGTGAGTCCGGGGAAAGAAGGGGGCCCCAGCATTTT.

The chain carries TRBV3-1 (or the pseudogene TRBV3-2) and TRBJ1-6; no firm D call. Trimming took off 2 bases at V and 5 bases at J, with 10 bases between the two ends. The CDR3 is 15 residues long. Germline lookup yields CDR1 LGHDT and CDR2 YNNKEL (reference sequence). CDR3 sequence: CASSQWHRNNSPLHF. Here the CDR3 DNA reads TGTGCCAGCAGCCAATGGCACAGAAATAATTCACCCCTCCACTTT.

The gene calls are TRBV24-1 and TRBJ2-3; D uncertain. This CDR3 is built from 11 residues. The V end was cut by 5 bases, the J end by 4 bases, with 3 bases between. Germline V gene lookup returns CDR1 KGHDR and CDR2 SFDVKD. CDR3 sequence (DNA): TGTGCCACCAGTGTGTCAGATACGCAGTATTTT. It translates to CATSVSDTQYF.

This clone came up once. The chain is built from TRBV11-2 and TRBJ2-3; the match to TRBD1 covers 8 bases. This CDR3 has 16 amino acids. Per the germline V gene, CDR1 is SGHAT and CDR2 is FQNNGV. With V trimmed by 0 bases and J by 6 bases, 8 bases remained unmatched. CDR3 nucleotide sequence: TGTGCCAGCAGCTTAGATCTGGACAGGGTAATTGATACGCAGTATTTT. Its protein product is CASSLDLDRVIDTQYF.

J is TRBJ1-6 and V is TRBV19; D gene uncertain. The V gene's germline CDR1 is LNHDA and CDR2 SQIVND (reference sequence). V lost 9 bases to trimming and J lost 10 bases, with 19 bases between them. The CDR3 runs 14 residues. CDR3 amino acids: CASRFLEDQSPLHF. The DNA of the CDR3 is TGTGCCAGCCGATTCCTAGAGGATCAATCACCCCTCCACTTT.

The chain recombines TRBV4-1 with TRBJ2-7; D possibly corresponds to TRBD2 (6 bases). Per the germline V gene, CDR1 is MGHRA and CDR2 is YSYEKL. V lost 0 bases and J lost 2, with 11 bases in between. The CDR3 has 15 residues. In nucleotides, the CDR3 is TGCGCCAGCAGCCAAGATAAACTAGCACCCTACGAGCAGTACTTC. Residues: CASSQDKLAPYEQYF.

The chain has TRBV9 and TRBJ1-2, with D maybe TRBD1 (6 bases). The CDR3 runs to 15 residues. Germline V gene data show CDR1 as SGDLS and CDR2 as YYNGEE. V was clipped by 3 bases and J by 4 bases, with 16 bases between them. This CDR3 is CASSAHGGRSYGYTF. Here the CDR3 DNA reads TGTGCCAGCAGCGCCCACGGGGGGCGTAGCTATGGCTACACCTTC.

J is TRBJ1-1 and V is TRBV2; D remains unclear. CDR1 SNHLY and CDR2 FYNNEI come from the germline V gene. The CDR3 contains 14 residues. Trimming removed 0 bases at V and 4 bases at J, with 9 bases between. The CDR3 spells CASSEALQITEAFF. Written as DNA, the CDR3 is TGTGCCAGCAGTGAAGCGCTTCAGATCACTGAAGCTTTCTTT. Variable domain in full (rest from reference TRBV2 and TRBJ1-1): EPEVTQTPSHQVTQMGQEVILRCVPISNHLYFYWYRQILGQKVEFLVSFYNNEISEKSEIFDDQFSVERPDGSNFTLKIRSTKLEDSAMYFCASSEALQITEAFFGQGTRLTVV.

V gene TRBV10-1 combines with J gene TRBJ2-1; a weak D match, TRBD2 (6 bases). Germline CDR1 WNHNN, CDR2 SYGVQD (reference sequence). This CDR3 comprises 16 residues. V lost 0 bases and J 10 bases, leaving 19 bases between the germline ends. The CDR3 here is CASSESSLVPGEEQFF. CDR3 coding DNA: TGCGCCAGCAGTGAGTCTTCTTTGGTTCCGGGAGAGGAGCAGTTCTTC.

CDR3 amino acids: CASSETDLGTEAFF. CDR3 in DNA: TGCGCCAGCAGCGAGACAGACCTGGGGACTGAAGCTTTCTTT. The V call is TRBV5-1, the J call TRBJ1-1; the D gene is possibly TRBD1 (5 bases). Trimming left V 4 bases short and J 5 bases short, with 15 bases between. CDR3 size: 14 residues. Germline V gene sequence: CDR1 SGHRS, CDR2 YFSETQ.

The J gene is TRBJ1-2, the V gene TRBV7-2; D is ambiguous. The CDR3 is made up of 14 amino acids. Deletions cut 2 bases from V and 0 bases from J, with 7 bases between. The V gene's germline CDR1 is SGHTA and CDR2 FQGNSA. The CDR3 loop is CASSLYGANYGYTF. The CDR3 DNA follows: TGTGCCAGCAGCTTATACGGCGCTAACTATGGCTACACCTTC.

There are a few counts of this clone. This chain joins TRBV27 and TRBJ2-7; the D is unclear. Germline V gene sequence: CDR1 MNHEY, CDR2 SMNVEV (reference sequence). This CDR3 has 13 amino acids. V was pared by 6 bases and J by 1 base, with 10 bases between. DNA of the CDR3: TGTGCCAGCAGCCTTGCTAGGTCCTACGAGCAGTACTTC. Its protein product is CASSLARSYEQYF.